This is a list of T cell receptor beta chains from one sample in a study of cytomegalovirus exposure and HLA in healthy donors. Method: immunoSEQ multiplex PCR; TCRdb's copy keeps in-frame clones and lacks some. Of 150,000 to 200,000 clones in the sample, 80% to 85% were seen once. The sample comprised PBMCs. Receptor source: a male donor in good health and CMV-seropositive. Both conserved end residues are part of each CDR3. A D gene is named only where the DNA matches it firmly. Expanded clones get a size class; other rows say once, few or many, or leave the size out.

cdr3_nt: TGTGCCAGCAGCGCCCCCCGGACAGGGGTTGATGATGAGCAGTTCTTC
cdr3_aa: CASSAPRTGVDDEQFF
cdr3_length: 16
d_call: TRBD1
j_call: TRBJ2-1
clone_size: -
v_call: TRBV9

cdr3_nt: TGTGCCACGGCCGGTGGGAGGGAGAACTACGAGCAGTACTTC
cdr3_aa: CATAGGRENYEQYF
cdr3_length: 14
d_call: TRBD2
j_call: TRBJ2-7
clone_size: -
v_call: TRBV5-4

cdr3_nt: TGCGCCAGCAGCTTGGACAGGGTTGAAAAACTGTTTTTT
cdr3_aa: CASSLDRVEKLFF
cdr3_length: 13
d_call: -
j_call: TRBJ1-4
clone_size: -
v_call: TRBV5-1

cdr3_nt: TGTGCCAGCAGTTACCGCGAGGGGGACAGGACCTCTGGAAACACCATATATTTT
cdr3_aa: CASSYREGDRTSGNTIYF
cdr3_length: 18
d_call: TRBD1
j_call: TRBJ1-3
clone_size: few
v_call: TRBV6-9

cdr3_nt: TGTGCCTGGACTGGCGGGGCCAACGTCCTGACTTTC
cdr3_aa: CAWTGGANVLTF
cdr3_length: 12
d_call: -
j_call: TRBJ2-6
clone_size: -
v_call: TRBV30

cdr3_nt: TGTGCCAGTAGGGGACAGGGGGTTCCCAATCAGCCCCAGCATTTT
cdr3_aa: CASRGQGVPNQPQHF
cdr3_length: 15
d_call: TRBD1
j_call: TRBJ1-5
clone_size: once
v_call: TRBV19

cdr3_nt: TGTGCCAGCAGTTCCCCCCCAGGACAGGGACGAGATGGCTACACCTTC
cdr3_aa: CASSSPPGQGRDGYTF
cdr3_length: 16
d_call: TRBD1
j_call: TRBJ1-2
clone_size: -
v_call: TRBV28

cdr3_nt: TGTGCCAGCAGCGCAGGCCCCAACGAGCAGTACTTC
cdr3_aa: CASSAGPNEQYF
cdr3_length: 12
d_call: -
j_call: TRBJ2-7
clone_size: few
v_call: TRBV6-5

cdr3_nt: TGTGCCAGCAGCCGGACTAGCGGGGGCTACGAGCAGTACTTC
cdr3_aa: CASSRTSGGYEQYF
cdr3_length: 14
d_call: TRBD2
j_call: TRBJ2-7
clone_size: -
v_call: TRBV7-9

cdr3_nt: TGTGCCAGCAGTTTATCTAGGAGTGTGAACTACAATGAGCAGTTCTTC
cdr3_aa: CASSLSRSVNYNEQFF
cdr3_length: 16
d_call: -
j_call: TRBJ2-1
clone_size: -
v_call: TRBV27

cdr3_nt: TGTGCCATCAGTACAGGTTCTGAGACTGAAGCTTTCTTT
cdr3_aa: CAISTGSETEAFF
cdr3_length: 13
d_call: -
j_call: TRBJ1-1
clone_size: -
v_call: TRBV10-3

cdr3_nt: TGTGCCAGCAGTTTTATAGCCCACAGGAAAGGGGGCATTGGCTACACCTTC
cdr3_aa: CASSFIAHRKGGIGYTF
cdr3_length: 17
d_call: TRBD1
j_call: TRBJ1-2
clone_size: -
v_call: TRBV28

cdr3_nt: TGTGCCACCAGCCGGGACAGGGTGGGACAGCCCCAGCATTTT
cdr3_aa: CATSRDRVGQPQHF
cdr3_length: 14
d_call: TRBD1
j_call: TRBJ1-5
clone_size: -
v_call: TRBV15

cdr3_nt: TGCGCCAGCAGCCCCGGGGTGGGGGGTCCCCCTTACGAGCAGTACTTC
cdr3_aa: CASSPGVGGPPYEQYF
cdr3_length: 16
d_call: -
j_call: TRBJ2-7
clone_size: -
v_call: TRBV5-1